This note documents a single TCR beta chain sequence. This record belongs to a study of T-cell memory formation after mild COVID-19. This CDR3 spans 13 amino acids. Trimming stripped 2 bases from V and 6 bases from J, with 9 bases between. Germline CDR1 reads LGHNT; CDR2 reads FRNRAP. Constant-segment primers and 5'RACE yielded cDNA libraries for TCR alpha and TCR beta, each carrying sample barcodes and UMIs. TCRdb itself ran the 5' RACE reads through MiXCR, one entry per CDR3 protein. The repertoire holds about 300,000 distinct CDR3 sequences, roughly 21% seen once, with about 21% in the top ten. V and J are TRBV12-5 and TRBJ2-3; D unresolved. The sample consisted of PBMCs or a T cell subset sorted from them (not recorded which). This clonotype was sampled from a man aged 18 to 35 who had mild COVID-19 (a few samples of this study predate the infection). Cell type and time point are not known. CDR3 sequence reads: CASGLLNRDTQYF. Written as DNA, the CDR3 is TGTGCTAGTGGTTTGCTCAACCGGGATACGCAGTATTTT.